Presented here are 8 T cell receptor beta chains from one specimen sequenced in a study of T cells after posttransplantation cyclophosphamide. Treatment was busulfan-fludarabine conditioning, a marrow graft, and cyclophosphamide on days +3 and +4. The protocol was immunoSEQ multiplex PCR, while the TCRdb copy is restricted to in-frame clones and leaves out a portion. The sample contains some 17,000 clones, roughly nine tenths of which appear only once. This specimen consisted of CD4+ T cells sorted from blood, obtained after allogeneic stem cell transplant with posttransplant cyclophosphamide. The source is a male patient between 60 and 69 years old who received an allogeneic stem cell transplant from a related donor and was CMV-positive. Some T cells may be graft donor cells.

The chain couples TRBV9 to TRBJ1-2, with D hard to call. CDR1 and CDR2 (germline): SGDLS, YYNGEE. This CDR3 has 15 amino acids. V was pared by 0 bases and J by 1 base, with 10 bases between. CDR3 nucleotide sequence: TGTGCCAGCAGCGTAGATGGAAGAGGTAACTATGGCTACACCTTC. Its translation is CASSVDGRGNYGYTF.

A remark on this clone: Compared with germline, one end of the junction differs, possibly owing to a read error. The identical CDR3 is also encoded by other nucleotide sequences in the sample. This chain links TRBV14 with TRBJ2-2; 7 bases line up with TRBD1. The CDR3 covers 16 residues. Germline lookup yields CDR1 SGHDN and CDR2 FVKESK. The CDR3 coding sequence is TGTGCCAGCAGCCCCCGGACAGGTGCGAACACCGGGGAGTTGTTTTTT. It codes for CASSPRTGANTGELFF. The whole variable domain, remainder taken from reference TRBV14 and TRBJ2-2, is EAGVTQFPSHSVIEKGQTVTLRCDPISGHDNLYWYRRVMGKEIKFLLHFVKESKQDESGMPNNRFLAERTGGTYSTLKVQPAELEDSGVYFCASSPRTGANTGELFFGEGSRLTVL.

V usage is TRBV7-2 and J usage is TRBJ1-5; tentative D call: TRBD1 (6 bases). Per the germline V gene, CDR1 is SGHTA and CDR2 is FQGNSA. The germline V and J ends were trimmed by 0 bases and 6 bases, with 12 bases remaining between them. The CDR3 covers 15 residues. The CDR3 DNA reads TGTGCCAGCAGCTTAGCGCCAGGGGCGATTCAGCCCCAGCATTTT. Amino acid sequence: CASSLAPGAIQPQHF.

V and J are TRBV7-9 and TRBJ2-3, with D perhaps matching TRBD2 (6 bases). V was shortened by 0 bases and J by 6 bases, with 7 bases between the two germline ends. This CDR3 comprises 13 residues. CDR1 SEHNR and CDR2 FQNEAQ come from the germline V gene (reference sequence). In nucleotides, the CDR3 is TGTGCCAGCAGCTTAGCAGGGAGGGATACGCAGTATTTT. This sequence encodes CASSLAGRDTQYF. Full variable domain (outside the CDR3, taken from reference TRBV7-9 and TRBJ2-3): DTGVSQNPRHKITKRGQNVTFRCDPISEHNRLYWYRQTLGQGPEFLTYFQNEAQLEKSRLLSDRFSAERPKGSFSTLEIQRTEQGDSAMYLCASSLAGRDTQYFGPGTRLTVL.

The chain links TRBV7-4 to TRBJ1-2; TRBD1 agrees at 7 bases. The CDR3 consists of 14 residues. J lost 2 bases, V lost 5 bases, and 5 bases had no gene match. The germline V gene encodes CDR1 SGHVT and CDR2 SQSDAQ. The CDR3 loop is CASSTSTGNYGYTF. The DNA of the CDR3 is TGTGCCAGCAGCACCTCGACAGGGAACTATGGCTACACCTTC. The variable domain in full, with the rest retrieved from reference TRBV7-4 and TRBJ1-2, is GAGVSQSPRYKVAKRGRDVALRCDSISGHVTLYWYRQTLGQGSEVLTYSQSDAQRDKSGRPSGRFSAERPERSVSTLKIQRTEQGDSAVYLCASSTSTGNYGYTFGSGTRLTVV.

The CDR3 DNA reads as TGTGCCAGCAGTCGAGTCAATAGCAATCAGCCCCAGCATTTT. This sequence encodes CASSRVNSNQPQHF. This sequence joins TRBV27 and TRBJ1-5; D gene uncertain. Germline CDR1 reads MNHEY; CDR2 reads SMNVEV (reference sequence). The CDR3 is 14 residues long. V lost 5 bases and J lost 0, with 8 bases in between.

This chain links TRBV7-9 with TRBJ2-3; D is possibly TRBD1 (6 bases). Germline V CDR1 and CDR2: SEHNR, FQNEAQ (reference sequence). The CDR3 extends over 13 amino acids. Trimming took off 4 bases at V and 5 bases at J, with 10 bases between the two ends. Here the CDR3 reads CASSSRGEDTQYF. In DNA form, the CDR3 reads TGTGCCAGCAGCTCCAGGGGAGAAGATACGCAGTATTTT.

The V and J genes are TRBV30 and TRBJ2-5; the match to TRBD1 covers 9 bases. Germline V gives CDR1 GTSNPN, CDR2 SVGIG (reference sequence). V shed 5 bases, J shed 12 bases, and the junction held 7 bases outside the gene matches. The CDR3 contains 11 residues. The CDR3: CAWDRDREKYF. CDR3 coding DNA: TGTGCCTGGGACCGGGACAGGGAGAAGTACTTC.